This passage covers 27 T cell receptor beta chains from one sample sequenced in a study of OX40 agonist ivuxolimab in advanced cancers. The assay was immunoSEQ multiplex PCR, and TCRdb's table has in-frame clones only and misses some. This sample has tens of thousands of clones, with 75% to 90% found just once. The material was CD4+ or CD8+ T cells sorted from blood, obtained in a trial of the OX40 agonist ivuxolimab. The receptors here all came from an adult with an advanced solid tumor such as melanoma, head and neck, liver or kidney cancer.

This clone has just one count. The V call is TRBV10-3, the J call TRBJ2-3; possible D gene TRBD2, 6 bases. From germline, CDR1 is ENHRY and CDR2 SYGVKD. The germline V and J ends were trimmed by 7 bases and 0 bases, with 14 bases remaining between them. This CDR3 is 15 amino acids long. The CDR3 sequence: CAITPGESSTDTQYF. The CDR3 nucleotides are TGTGCCATCACCCCGGGAGAATCTAGCACAGATACGCAGTATTTT.

This sequence joins TRBV18 and TRBJ2-3, with D unresolved. Per germline, CDR1 KGHSH and CDR2 LQKENI. The CDR3 has 14 residues. The germline V and J ends were trimmed by 6 bases and 0 bases, with 10 bases remaining between them. CDR3 amino acids: CASSPPSSTDTQYF. The CDR3 nucleotides are TGTGCCAGCTCTCCCCCCTCGAGCACAGATACGCAGTATTTT.

Here the CDR3 reads CASSLDRSSYEQYF. CDR3 bases: TGTGCCAGCAGCCTCGACCGGAGCTCCTACGAGCAGTACTTC. The genes are TRBV6-6 and TRBJ2-7; D ambiguous. CDR3 length: 14 residues. Between the trimmed V and J ends, which lost 6 bases and 0 bases, there was a span of 12 bases. Germline loops: CDR1 MNHNY, CDR2 SVGAGI (reference sequence).

V is TRBV7-2 and J is TRBJ2-7; 9 bases match TRBD1. From germline, CDR1 is SGHTA and CDR2 FQGNSA. The CDR3 has 16 amino acids. Unmatched junction bases numbered 8, after V lost 2 bases and J lost 3 bases. The CDR3 bases are TGTGCCAGCAGCTTAATGAGTCGGGGACAGGGCTACGAGCAGTACTTC. It encodes CASSLMSRGQGYEQYF. The full variable domain, in which reference TRBV7-2 and TRBJ2-7 provide the parts outside the CDR3, is GAGVSQSPSNKVTEKGKDVELRCDPISGHTALYWYRQSLGQGLEFLIYFQGNSAPDKSGLPSDRFSAERTGGSVSTLTIQRTQQEDSAVYLCASSLMSRGQGYEQYFGPGTRLTVT.

This clone appeared many times. The rearrangement joins TRBV1 to TRBJ2-7. TRBV1 is deemed a pseudogene. This CDR3 is built from 15 residues. CDR3 sequence: CTSSHQREPSYEQYF. CDR3 sequence (DNA): TGCACCAGCAGCCATCAAAGGGAACCGTCCTACGAGCAGTACTTC.

This clone ranks as medium-sized (0.01 to 0.1%). V gene TRBV4-1 combines with J gene TRBJ1-1; no clear D gene. Germline V CDR1 and CDR2: MGHRA, YSYEKL. The CDR3 runs to 20 residues. The V end lost 1 base, the J end lost 0 bases, and 24 bases lay between the germline ends. The CDR3 nucleotides are TGCGCCAGCAGCCAAGTCTCTTCTCTACACCGAACCACCCTGAACACTGAAGCTTTCTTT. It yields the protein CASSQVSSLHRTTLNTEAFF.

In DNA form, the CDR3 reads TGTGCCAGCGGCGACAGGATGAACACTGAAGCTTTCTTT. Its translation: CASGDRMNTEAFF. This rearrangement joins TRBV7-9 to TRBJ1-1, with D possibly being TRBD1 (6 bases). The V end lost 8 bases, the J end lost 0 bases, and 10 bases lay between the germline ends. The CDR3 totals 13 residues. The V gene's germline CDR1 is SEHNR and CDR2 FQNEAQ (reference sequence).

This sequence joins TRBV2 and TRBJ2-2, with TRBD1 matching over 7 bases. CDR3 length: 15 residues. Trimming removed 4 bases from V and 7 bases from J; junction bases left unmatched: 9. Germline V lookup: CDR1 SNHLY, CDR2 FYNNEI. CDR3 sequence reads: CASSVRQGVFGELFF. The CDR3 bases are TGTGCCAGCAGTGTTCGGCAGGGGGTTTTCGGGGAGCTGTTTTTT.

Remarks on this clone: The germline gene is not matched at one end of the junction; a read error may be the cause. The chain joins TRBV7-7 to TRBJ2-5; no clear D. The CDR3 loop spans 13 amino acids. Germline V gene sequence: CDR1 SSHAT, CDR2 FNYEAQ (reference sequence). CDR3 region: CASSNSYQETQYF. As DNA, the CDR3 is TGTGCTAGCAGCAACTCGTACCAAGAGACCCAGTACTTC.

The V call is TRBV5-4, the J call TRBJ1-2; D remains ambiguous. V was shortened by 0 bases and J by 4 bases, with 19 bases between the two germline ends. Germline V gene sequence: CDR1 SGHNT, CDR2 YYREEE (reference sequence). The CDR3 is 17 amino acids. CDR3 nucleotide sequence: TGTGCCAGCAGCTTGGGTGGCAGTCATTCTGCTGGCTATGGCTACACCTTC. It is translated as CASSLGGSHSAGYGYTF.

Here the CDR3 DNA reads TGTGCCAGCAGTGCAGGCAGTTACTACGAGCAGTACTTC. Its translation: CASSAGSYYEQYF. This chain uses TRBV2 with TRBJ2-7, with D hard to call. Per the germline V gene, CDR1 is SNHLY and CDR2 is FYNNEI. The CDR3 runs to 13 residues. V dropped 4 bases and J dropped 3 bases, with 10 bases sitting between them.

A remark on this clone: This sample also contains other DNA sequences that code for the same CDR3. J is TRBJ1-5 and V is TRBV19, with 8 bases aligning to TRBD1. With 11 bases clipped from V and 1 base from J, the junction kept 16 bases outside the gene matches. Germline V gives CDR1 LNHDA, CDR2 SQIVND (reference sequence). CDR3 length equals 17 residues. The CDR3 protein is CASQGGQGALSNQPQHF. In DNA, the CDR3 is TGTGCCTCTCAGGGGGGTCAGGGGGCACTCAGCAATCAGCCCCAGCATTTT.

The chain recombines TRBV5-6 with TRBJ2-7; TRBD2 agrees at 9 bases. Trimming cost V 4 bases and J 3 bases; bases outside gene matches: 11. CDR3 size: 16 residues. The V gene's germline CDR1 is SGHDT and CDR2 YYEEEE. The CDR3 spells CASSAGLAQSSYEQYF. CDR3 coding DNA: TGTGCCAGCAGCGCCGGACTAGCGCAATCCAGCTACGAGCAGTACTTC. The full variable domain, rest sourced from reference TRBV5-6 and TRBJ2-7, is DAGVTQSPTHLIKTRGQQVTLRCSPKSGHDTVSWYQQALGQGPQFIFQYYEEEERQRGNFPDRFSGHQFPNYSSELNVNALLLGDSALYLCASSAGLAQSSYEQYFGPGTRLTVT.

V gene TRBV6-6 combines with J gene TRBJ2-5; 8 bases are shared with TRBD2. Trimming took 2 bases from V and 5 from J; bases not matched to a gene: 10. CDR3 length: 16 residues. The V gene's germline CDR1 is MNHNY and CDR2 SVGAGI (reference sequence). This chain's CDR3 is CASSYDGGGRGETQYF. In DNA, the CDR3 is TGTGCCAGCAGTTACGACGGGGGGGGACGTGGTGAGACCCAGTACTTC.

The CDR3 nucleotides read TGCGCCAGCAGCGGCTTTACTAGCGGGACATCCACAGATACGCAGTATTTT. Its protein is CASSGFTSGTSTDTQYF. The chain couples TRBV5-1 to TRBJ2-3; 10 nucleotides align to TRBD2. This CDR3 has 17 amino acids. Germline V gene sequence: CDR1 SGHRS, CDR2 YFSETQ. V gave up 4 bases and J gave up 2 bases; unmatched junction bases: 10.

This clone was seen more than once but under ten times. The chain joins TRBV6-6 to TRBJ1-5, with 9 bases matching TRBD1. Per the germline V gene, CDR1 is MNHNY and CDR2 is SVGAGI (reference sequence). The J segment lost 6 bases and the V segment lost 5 bases, leaving 8 bases of the junction unmatched. This CDR3 comprises 15 residues. CDR3 region: CASSQGQGWGQPQHF. The CDR3 DNA is TGTGCCAGCAGTCAGGGACAGGGATGGGGTCAGCCCCAGCATTTT.

The chain links TRBV2 to TRBJ2-3; maybe TRBD1 (5 bases). Germline-derived CDR1 and CDR2 are SNHLY and FYNNEI. V was shortened by 4 bases and J by 5 bases, with 10 bases between the two germline ends. This CDR3 spans 13 amino acids. DNA of the CDR3: TGTGCCAGCAGTGGACAGTTGGAAGATACGCAGTATTTT. This codes for CASSGQLEDTQYF.

The chain employs TRBV6-5 and TRBJ1-2, with a weak D call TRBD1 (6 bases). Trimming stripped 0 bases from V and 5 bases from J, with 10 bases between. Looked up from germline, CDR1 is MNHEY and CDR2 is SVGAGI. This CDR3 region has 14 residues. The CDR3 region is CASSYSGQSYGYTF. CDR3 bases: TGTGCCAGCAGTTACTCAGGACAGTCTTATGGCTACACCTTC.

J is TRBJ1-1 and V is TRBV6-5, with D perhaps TRBD1 (5 bases). The V end lost 7 bases, the J end lost 5 bases, and 17 bases lay between the germline ends. CDR3 length: 14 residues. The V gene's germline CDR1 is MNHEY and CDR2 SVGAGI. This CDR3 is CASTPGGTETEAFF. As DNA, the CDR3 is TGTGCCAGCACCCCTGGGGGGACTGAGACTGAAGCTTTCTTT.

The J gene is TRBJ2-1, the V gene TRBV15; 7 bases fit TRBD2. The V and J ends lost 3 bases and 3 bases, in that order; junction bases with no gene match: 5. CDR3 size: 15 residues. Germline V gene data show CDR1 as LNHNV and CDR2 as YYDKDF (reference sequence). In DNA form, the CDR3 reads TGTGCCACCAGCAGGCTTAGCGGGTTCTACAATGAGCAGTTCTTC. Encoded protein: CATSRLSGFYNEQFF. The whole variable domain, remainder taken from reference TRBV15 and TRBJ2-1, is DAMVIQNPRYQVTQFGKPVTLSCSQTLNHNVMYWYQQKSSQAPKLLFHYYDKDFNNEADTPDNFQSRRPNTSFCFLDIRSPGLGDTAMYLCATSRLSGFYNEQFFGPGTRLTVL.

The CDR3 DNA sequence: TGCGCCAGCAGCTCTTTACCACCTGCCTACGAGCAGTACTTC. As protein: CASSSLPPAYEQYF. The rearrangement joins TRBV5-1 to TRBJ2-7, with D unclear. The CDR3 has 14 amino acids. Between the trimmed V and J ends, which lost 3 bases and 2 bases, there was a span of 12 bases. Germline CDR1 SGHRS, CDR2 YFSETQ.

This clone has just one count. The chain has TRBV18 and TRBJ2-1; 8 bases map to TRBD1. Trimming removed 5 bases from V and 1 base from J; junction bases left unmatched: 4. Germline loops: CDR1 KGHSH, CDR2 LQKENI. The CDR3 is 15 residues long. The CDR3 reads CASSARDRSYNEQFF. CDR3 nucleotides: TGTGCCAGCTCAGCCCGGGACAGGTCCTACAATGAGCAGTTCTTC.

The rearrangement joins TRBV6-4 to TRBJ2-3, with 8 bases that match TRBD1. After removal of 4 bases from V and 3 bases from J, the junction contained 12 bases not matched to a gene. The CDR3 spans 17 residues. Germline CDR1 reads MRHNA; CDR2 reads SNTAGT. CDR3 nucleotides: TGTGCCAGCAGTGTTACTACCGGACAGGGATGGACAGATACGCAGTATTTT. Protein product: CASSVTTGQGWTDTQYF.

The chain links TRBV5-1 to TRBJ1-1, with D possibly being TRBD1 (5 bases). V was trimmed by 1 base and J by 1 base, leaving 8 bases between them. Germline CDR1 is SGHRS and CDR2 is YFSETQ. The CDR3 consists of 14 residues. As DNA, the CDR3 is TGCGCCAGCAGCTTGAGAAGGGGGAACACTGAAGCTTTCTTT. Translating gives CASSLRRGNTEAFF.

This rearrangement joins TRBV2 to TRBJ2-7, with D perhaps matching TRBD1 or TRBD2 (5 bases each). Trimming stripped 9 bases from V and 3 bases from J, with 9 bases between. This CDR3 has 11 amino acids. Germline assignment: CDR1 SNHLY and CDR2 FYNNEI. CDR3 DNA sequence: TGTGCCAGAGGGGACGTCTACGAGCAGTACTTC. It translates to CARGDVYEQYF.

V and J are TRBV5-1 and TRBJ2-7; D not resolved. CDR3 length: 15 amino acids. V dropped 4 bases and J dropped 4 bases, with 18 bases sitting between them. The germline V gene encodes CDR1 SGHRS and CDR2 YFSETQ. As DNA, the CDR3 is TGCGCCAGCAGCCCGCGTGGCTCAGCTGGTTACGAGCAGTACTTC. Translation gives CASSPRGSAGYEQYF. Using reference TRBV5-1 and TRBJ2-7 for the parts outside the CDR3, the full variable domain is KAGVTQTPRYLIKTRGQQVTLSCSPISGHRSVSWYQQTPGQGLQFLFEYFSETQRNKGNFPGRFSGRQFSNSRSEMNVSTLELGDSALYLCASSPRGSAGYEQYFGPGTRLTVT.

The sample holds a few counts of this clone. V is TRBV20-1 and J is TRBJ1-2; tentatively, D is TRBD1 (5 bases). V lost 5 bases, J lost 8 bases, and 9 bases lay in between. CDR3 length equals 10 residues. CDR1 is DFQATT, CDR2 SNEGSKA, per germline (reference sequence). CDR3 coding DNA: TGCAGTGCTGGGGACTGGGGCTACACCTTC. It specifies CSAGDWGYTF.